The sequence of this T cell receptor (beta chain) was determined in a study of T cell changes during pregnancy in multiple sclerosis. From germline, CDR1 is SNHLY and CDR2 FYNNEI. V lost 5 bases, J lost 0 bases, and 14 bases lay in between. The CDR3 loop spans 15 amino acids. The method was immunoSEQ multiplex PCR; TCRdb's version includes in-frame clones alone and lacks a portion of them. The table includes 100,000 to 110,000 clones, about 92% detected once. The chain links TRBV2 to TRBJ2-7, with D perhaps TRBD1 (5 bases). This receptor was obtained from a female donor with multiple sclerosis, enrolled in a pregnancy study. Sequenced here: peripheral blood, sampled after pregnancy. The CDR3 nucleotides read TGTGCCAGCAGTAAAAGGGGTGAGAGCTCCTACGAGCAGTACTTC. Protein sequence: CASSKRGESSYEQYF.